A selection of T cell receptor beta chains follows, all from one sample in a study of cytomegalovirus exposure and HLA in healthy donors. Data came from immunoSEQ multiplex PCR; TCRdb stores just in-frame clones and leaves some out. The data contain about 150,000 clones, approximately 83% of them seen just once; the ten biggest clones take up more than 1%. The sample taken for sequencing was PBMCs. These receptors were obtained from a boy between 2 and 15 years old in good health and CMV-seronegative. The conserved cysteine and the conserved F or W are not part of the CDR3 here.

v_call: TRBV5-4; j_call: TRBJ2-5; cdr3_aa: ASSLAATASQETQY
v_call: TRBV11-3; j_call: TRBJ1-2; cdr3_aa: ASSLDLYRFNYGYT
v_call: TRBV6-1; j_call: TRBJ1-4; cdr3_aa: ASSPHEGVNEKLF
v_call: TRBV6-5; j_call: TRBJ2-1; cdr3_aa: ASRTDRVNEQF
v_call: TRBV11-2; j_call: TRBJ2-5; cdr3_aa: ASSLVDRRGETQY
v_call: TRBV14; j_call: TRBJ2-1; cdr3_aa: ASSQSMVPGEKF
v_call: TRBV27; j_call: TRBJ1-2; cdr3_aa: ASRAGNGYGYT
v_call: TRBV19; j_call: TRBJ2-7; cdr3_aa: ASSIAGTSEYEQY
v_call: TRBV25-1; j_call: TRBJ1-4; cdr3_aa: ASSEGSGENEKLF
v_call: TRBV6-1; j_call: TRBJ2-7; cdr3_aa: ALIGQGYDEQY
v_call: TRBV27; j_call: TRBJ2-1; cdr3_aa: ASSLYPSSASGNEQF
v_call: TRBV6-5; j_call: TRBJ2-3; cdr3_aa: ASSYSSSPPDTQY
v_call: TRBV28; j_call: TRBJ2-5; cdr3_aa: ASSSTSGGQETQY
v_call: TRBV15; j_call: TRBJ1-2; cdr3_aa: ATSTSLWGQGSSSYT
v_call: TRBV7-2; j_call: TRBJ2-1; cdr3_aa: ASRISGGPLGEQF
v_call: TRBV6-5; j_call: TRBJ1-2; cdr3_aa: ASSTLKGANYGYT
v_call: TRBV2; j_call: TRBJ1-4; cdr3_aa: ASSPREVGEKLF
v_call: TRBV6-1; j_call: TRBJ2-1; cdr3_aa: ASSEEPSYNEQF
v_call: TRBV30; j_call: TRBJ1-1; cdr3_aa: AWSRPTGWTEAF
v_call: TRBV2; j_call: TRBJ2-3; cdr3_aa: ASSGGATPSTDTQY
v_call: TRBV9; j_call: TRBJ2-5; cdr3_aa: ASSSTSGTGQTQY
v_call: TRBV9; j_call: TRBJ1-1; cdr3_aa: ASSRGSNTEAF
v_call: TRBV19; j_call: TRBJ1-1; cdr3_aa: ASSNEGRITEAF
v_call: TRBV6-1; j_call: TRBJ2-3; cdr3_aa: ASSAPSGGNTQY
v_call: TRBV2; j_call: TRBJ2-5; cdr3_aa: ASSRLAGGRGETQY
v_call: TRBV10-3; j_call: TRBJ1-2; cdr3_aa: AIRGTGGDYGYT
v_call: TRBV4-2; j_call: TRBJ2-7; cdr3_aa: ASSRSGTSGFEQY
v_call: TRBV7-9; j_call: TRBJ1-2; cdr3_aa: ASSLEGFAGGYGYT
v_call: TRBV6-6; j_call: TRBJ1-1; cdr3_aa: ASSPPPGQLKEAF
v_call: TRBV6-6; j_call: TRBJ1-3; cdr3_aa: ASNTGISGNTIY
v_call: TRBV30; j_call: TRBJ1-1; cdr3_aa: AWSPRRTEAF
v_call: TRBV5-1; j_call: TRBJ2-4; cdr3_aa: ASSPGGGTNIQY
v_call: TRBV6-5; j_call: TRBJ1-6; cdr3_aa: ASSYSGLGSPLH
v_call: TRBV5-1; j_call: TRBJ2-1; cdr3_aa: ASAGTSGSREQF
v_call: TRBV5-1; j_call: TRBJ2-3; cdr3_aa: ASSLIAGGDTDTQY
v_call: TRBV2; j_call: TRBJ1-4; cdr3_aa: ASSYQQATNEKLF
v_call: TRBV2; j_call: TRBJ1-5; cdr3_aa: ASSARGNYQPQH
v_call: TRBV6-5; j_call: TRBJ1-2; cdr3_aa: ASRGTAMWGYT
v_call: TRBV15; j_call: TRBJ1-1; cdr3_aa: ATSRIPTGGAEAF
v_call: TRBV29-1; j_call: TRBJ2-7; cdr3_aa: SARGDYEQY
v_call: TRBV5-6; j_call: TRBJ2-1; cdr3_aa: ASSLSGSRSYNEQF
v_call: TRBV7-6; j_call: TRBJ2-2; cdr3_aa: ASSRTSGPIYAGELF
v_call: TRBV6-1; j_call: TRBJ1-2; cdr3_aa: ASSDEGARGYT
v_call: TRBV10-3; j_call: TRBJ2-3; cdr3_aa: ASRTADSGADTQY
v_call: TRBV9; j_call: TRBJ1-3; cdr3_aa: ASSPVQGAGGNTIY
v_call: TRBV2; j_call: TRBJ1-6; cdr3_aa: ASSVRDVSSPLH
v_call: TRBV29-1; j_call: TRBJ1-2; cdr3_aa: SVGPRGGSYGYT
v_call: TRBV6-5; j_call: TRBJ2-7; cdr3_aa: ASSYGTGTYEQY
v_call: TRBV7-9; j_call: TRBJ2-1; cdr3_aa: ASSFAGTSDEQF